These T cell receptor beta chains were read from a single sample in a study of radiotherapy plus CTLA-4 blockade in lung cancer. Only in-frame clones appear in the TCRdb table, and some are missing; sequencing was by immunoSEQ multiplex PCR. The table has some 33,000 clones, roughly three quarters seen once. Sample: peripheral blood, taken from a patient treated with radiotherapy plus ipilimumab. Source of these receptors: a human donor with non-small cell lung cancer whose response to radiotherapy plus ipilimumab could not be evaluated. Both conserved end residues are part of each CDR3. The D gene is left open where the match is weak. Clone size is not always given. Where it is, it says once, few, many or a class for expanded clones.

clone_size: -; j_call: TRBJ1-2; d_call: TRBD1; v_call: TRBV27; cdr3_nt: TGTGCCAGCAGTACCCGGGACAGGTCTAACTATGGCTACATCTTC; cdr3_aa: CASSTRDRSNYGYIF
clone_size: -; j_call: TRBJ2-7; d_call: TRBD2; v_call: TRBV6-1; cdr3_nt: TGTGCCAGCAGTCCACGGGGGGAGATCTACGAGCAGTACTTC; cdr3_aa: CASSPRGEIYEQYF
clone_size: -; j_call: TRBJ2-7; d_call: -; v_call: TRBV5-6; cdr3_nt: TGTGCCAGCAGCTTGGGCAGGGCAGGGTTCGAGCAGTACTTC; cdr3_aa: CASSLGRAGFEQYF
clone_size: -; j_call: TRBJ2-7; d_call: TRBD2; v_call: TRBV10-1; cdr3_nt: TGCGCCAGCAGTGATTCCGGACTAGCAGGCGAGCAGTACTTC; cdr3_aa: CASSDSGLAGEQYF
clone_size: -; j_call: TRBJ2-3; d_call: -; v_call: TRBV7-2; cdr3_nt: TGTGCCAGCAGCTTATTCGCAACGGGAATCGCAGATACGCAGTATTTT; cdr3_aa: CASSLFATGIADTQYF
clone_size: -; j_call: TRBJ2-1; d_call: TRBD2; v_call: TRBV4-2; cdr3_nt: TGTGCCAGCAGCCAAAGACTAGCGACCTACAATGAGCAGTTCTTC; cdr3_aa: CASSQRLATYNEQFF
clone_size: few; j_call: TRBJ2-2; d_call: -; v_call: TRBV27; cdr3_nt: TGTGCCAGCAGGGGTCGACTCGATGGGACCGGGGAGCTGTTTTTT; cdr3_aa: CASRGRLDGTGELFF
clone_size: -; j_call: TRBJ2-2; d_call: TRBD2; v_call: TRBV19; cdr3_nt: TGTGCCAGTATCGGGACTAGCCAGTACACCGGGGAGCTGTTTTTT; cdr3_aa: CASIGTSQYTGELFF
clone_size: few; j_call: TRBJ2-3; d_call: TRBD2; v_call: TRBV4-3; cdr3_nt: TGCGCCAGCAGCCGTCAGCGGGAGGTTAGCACAGATACGCAGTATTTT; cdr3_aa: CASSRQREVSTDTQYF
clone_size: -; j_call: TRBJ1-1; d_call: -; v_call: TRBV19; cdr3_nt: TGTGCCAGTAGTACTATCCGGGACACTGAAGCTTTCTTT; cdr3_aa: CASSTIRDTEAFF
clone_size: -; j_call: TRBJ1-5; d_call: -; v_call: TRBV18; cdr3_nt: TGTGCCAGCTCACCAAGCACCGGTAGCAATCAGCCCCAGCATTTT; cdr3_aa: CASSPSTGSNQPQHF
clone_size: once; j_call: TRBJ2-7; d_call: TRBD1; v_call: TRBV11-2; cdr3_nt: TGTGCCAGCAGCTCCAGACAGGGGGCGTCCTACGAGCAGTACTTC; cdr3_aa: CASSSRQGASYEQYF
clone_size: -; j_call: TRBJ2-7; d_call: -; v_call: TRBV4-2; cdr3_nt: TGTGCCAGCAGCCAAGAATTGAGAAGCTACGAGCAGTACTTC; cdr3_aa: CASSQELRSYEQYF
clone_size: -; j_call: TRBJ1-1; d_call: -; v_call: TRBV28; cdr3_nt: TGTGCCAGCAGTGGCCCCGCGGGCAGTGTTTTTAAAGCTTTCTTT; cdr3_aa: CASSGPAGSVFKAFF
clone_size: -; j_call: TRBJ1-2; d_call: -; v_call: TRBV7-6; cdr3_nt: TGTGCCAGCAGCTTAGGTACCCAGGGCTATGGCTACACCTTC; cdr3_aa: CASSLGTQGYGYTF
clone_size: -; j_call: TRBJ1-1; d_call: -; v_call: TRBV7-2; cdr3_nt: TGTGCCAGCAGCCTTACAGGGTTCACTGAAGCTTTCTTT; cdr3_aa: CASSLTGFTEAFF
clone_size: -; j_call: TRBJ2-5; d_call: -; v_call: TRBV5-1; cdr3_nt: TGCGCCAGCAGCTTACAGGGTTTCGAGACCCAGTACTTC; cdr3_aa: CASSLQGFETQYF
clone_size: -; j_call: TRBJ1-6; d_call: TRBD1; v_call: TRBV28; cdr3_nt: TGTGCCAGCAGTGCGGGACAGCCTAATTCACCCCTCCACTTT; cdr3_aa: CASSAGQPNSPLHF
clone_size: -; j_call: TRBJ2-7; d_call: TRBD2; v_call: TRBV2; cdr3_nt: TGTGCCAGCGGCGGGAGCCCCCCCTACGAGCAGTACTTC; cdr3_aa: CASGGSPPYEQYF
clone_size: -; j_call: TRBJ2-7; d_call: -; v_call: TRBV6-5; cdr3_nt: TGTGCCAGCAGATTTGACAGTTACGAGCAGTACTTC; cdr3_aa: CASRFDSYEQYF
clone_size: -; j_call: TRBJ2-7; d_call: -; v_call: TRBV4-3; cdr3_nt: TGCGCCAGCAGCCAAGAAGGAGGGGCAGCGGCCTACGAGCAGTACTTC; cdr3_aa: CASSQEGGAAAYEQYF
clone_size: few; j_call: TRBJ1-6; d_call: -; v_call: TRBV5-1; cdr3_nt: TGCGCCAGCAGCTTGGCAACAGGCGACTCACCCCTCCACTTT; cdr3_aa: CASSLATGDSPLHF
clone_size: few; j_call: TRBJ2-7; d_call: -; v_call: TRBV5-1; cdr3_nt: TGCGCCAGCAGCTTGGACAGAGAGGGCGAGCAGTACTTC; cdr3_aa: CASSLDREGEQYF
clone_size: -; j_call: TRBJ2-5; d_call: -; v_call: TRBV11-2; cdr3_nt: TGTGCCAGCAGCCGTTATGACAGGAAAGAGACCCAGTACTTC; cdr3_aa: CASSRYDRKETQYF
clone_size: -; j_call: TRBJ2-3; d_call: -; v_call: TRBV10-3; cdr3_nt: TGTGCCATCAGTGGAGGGCGGGGAACTTCCACAGATACGCAGTATTTT; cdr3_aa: CAISGGRGTSTDTQYF
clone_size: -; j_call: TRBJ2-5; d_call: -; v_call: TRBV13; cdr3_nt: TGTGCCAGCAGCGGCAGGGGTGGCGAGACCCAGTACTTC; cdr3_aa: CASSGRGGETQYF
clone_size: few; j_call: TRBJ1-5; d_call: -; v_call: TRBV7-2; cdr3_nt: TGTGCCAGCAGCGTAAACAAGATGTACCAGAATCAGCCCCAGCATTTT; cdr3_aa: CASSVNKMYQNQPQHF
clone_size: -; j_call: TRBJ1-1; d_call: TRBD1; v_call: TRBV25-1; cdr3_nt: TGTGCCAGCAGTATTGGGACAGATTACACTGAAGCTTTCTTT; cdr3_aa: CASSIGTDYTEAFF
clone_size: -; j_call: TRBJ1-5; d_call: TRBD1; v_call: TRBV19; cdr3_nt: TGTGCCAGTAGTCCCGGGACAGGGGGCACCCAGCATTTT; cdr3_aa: CASSPGTGGTQHF
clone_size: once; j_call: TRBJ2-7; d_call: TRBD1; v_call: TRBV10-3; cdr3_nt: TGTGCCACCTTAAACAGGGGTGTCTACGAGCAGTACTTC; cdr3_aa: CATLNRGVYEQYF
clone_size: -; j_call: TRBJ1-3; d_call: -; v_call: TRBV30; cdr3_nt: TGTGCCTGGGATCCCCGGGGACACTTGACCGGAAACACCATATATTTT; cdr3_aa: CAWDPRGHLTGNTIYF
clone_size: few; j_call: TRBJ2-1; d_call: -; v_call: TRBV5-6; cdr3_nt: TGTGCCAGCAGCCCATACCCTAGCGCCAGCTCCTACAATGAGCAGTTCTTC; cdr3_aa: CASSPYPSASSYNEQFF
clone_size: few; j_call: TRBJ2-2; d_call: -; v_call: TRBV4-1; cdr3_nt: TGCGCCAGCAGCCAAGTATTACGGACTACCGGGGAGCTGTTTTTT; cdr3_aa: CASSQVLRTTGELFF
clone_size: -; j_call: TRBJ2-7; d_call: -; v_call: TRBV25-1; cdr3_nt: TGTGCCAGCAGTGAATCCCAAGGGGCCGATTCGATCTCCTACGAGCAGTACTTC; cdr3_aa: CASSESQGADSISYEQYF
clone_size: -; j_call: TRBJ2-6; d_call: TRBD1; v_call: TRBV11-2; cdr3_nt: TGTGCCAGCAGCCGACTTCCGCCGGGACAGAGCTCTGGGGCCAACGTCCTGACTTTC; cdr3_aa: CASSRLPPGQSSGANVLTF
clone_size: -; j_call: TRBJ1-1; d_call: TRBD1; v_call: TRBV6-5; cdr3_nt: TGTGCCTGCAGGGGGCTGTACACTGAAGCTTTCTTT; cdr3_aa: CACRGLYTEAFF
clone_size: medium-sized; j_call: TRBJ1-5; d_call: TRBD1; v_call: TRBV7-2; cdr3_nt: TGTGCCAGCAGCTTAGAACAGGGGCTCAATCAGCCCCAGCATTTT; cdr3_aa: CASSLEQGLNQPQHF
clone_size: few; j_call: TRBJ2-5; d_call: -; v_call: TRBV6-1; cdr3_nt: TGTGCCAGCAGCCACGGAGAGACCCAGTACTTC; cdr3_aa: CASSHGETQYF